The 19 T cell receptor beta chains presented below share a single source sample, sequenced in a study of blood T cell repertoires in COVID-19. Assay used: immunoSEQ multiplex PCR; TCRdb lists only in-frame clones, some missing. The sample has almost 350,000 clones, more than 70% seen once. The specimen sequenced was peripheral blood. These receptors came from a woman in her sixties with COVID-19, enrolled during active disease.

The chain uses TRBV5-5 and TRBJ2-1; 9 bases line up with TRBD1. Germline CDR1 is SGHKS and CDR2 is YYEKEE (reference sequence). The CDR3 has 16 residues. J was trimmed by 3 bases and V by 0 bases; bases with no gene match: 4. This CDR3 reads CASSLVSTGGYNEQFF. The CDR3 region has the DNA TGTGCCAGCAGCTTGGTATCGACAGGGGGCTACAATGAGCAGTTCTTC.

V usage is TRBV20-1 and J usage is TRBJ1-2; TRBD1 matches at 10 bases. CDR3 length: 14 residues. The junction had 4 bases not matched to a gene; V was cut back by 3 bases and J by 3 bases. CDR1 is DFQATT and CDR2 is SNEGSKA in the germline V gene (reference sequence). DNA for the CDR3: TGCAGTGCTAGTAGGGACAGGGGTGACTATGGCTACACCTTC. Protein product: CSASRDRGDYGYTF.

J is TRBJ2-2 and V is TRBV5-1, with TRBD1 identical over 7 bases. V was clipped by 4 bases and J by 5 bases; unmatched bases: 11. The CDR3 covers 16 residues. The germline CDR1 and CDR2 sequences are SGHRS and YFSETQ. The CDR3 spells CASSPTGTVLTGELFF. DNA of the CDR3: TGCGCCAGCAGCCCTACCGGGACAGTTCTTACCGGGGAGCTGTTTTTT.

The rearrangement uses TRBV10-3 and TRBJ1-2, with D maybe TRBD1 (5 bases). The V end lost 0 bases, the J end lost 8 bases, and 13 bases lay between the germline ends. The CDR3 runs 14 residues. CDR1 ENHRY and CDR2 SYGVKD come from the germline V gene. The CDR3 region is CAISESSGGTGYTF. CDR3 coding DNA: TGTGCCATCAGTGAGTCGAGTGGGGGGACCGGCTACACCTTC.

The chain is built from TRBV2 and TRBJ2-1; tentative D call: TRBD2 (7 bases). V was pared by 3 bases and J by 7 bases, with 13 bases between. CDR1 is SNHLY, CDR2 FYNNEI, per germline. This CDR3 is built from 14 residues. The CDR3 reads CASSEGGLGNEQFF. CDR3 in DNA: TGTGCCAGCAGTGAGGGGGGGCTAGGGAATGAGCAGTTCTTC.

This sequence joins TRBV7-2 and TRBJ1-5; TRBD1 matches 8 bases. Germline V lookup: CDR1 SGHTA, CDR2 FQGNSA. With 5 bases clipped from V and 4 bases from J, the junction kept 7 bases outside the gene matches. This CDR3 contains 15 residues. CDR3 residues: CASSLTGGGNQPQHF. In nucleotides, the CDR3 is TGTGCCAGCAGCCTAACAGGGGGAGGTAATCAGCCCCAGCATTTT.

The genes are TRBV29-1 and TRBJ1-2; D remains ambiguous. This CDR3 is 11 amino acids long. Trimming took off 4 bases at V and 8 bases at J, with 11 bases between the two ends. The germline V gene has CDR1 SQVTM and CDR2 ANQGSEA. The CDR3 loop reads CSVGLERGYTF. The CDR3 coding sequence is TGCAGCGTTGGGCTCGAGCGGGGCTACACCTTC.

The chain carries TRBV18 and TRBJ1-6; D not certain. Germline V CDR1 and CDR2: KGHSH, LQKENI. The CDR3 spans 16 residues. V was shortened by 3 bases and J by 1 base, with 10 bases between the two germline ends. CDR3 region: CASSPGGGSYNSPLHF. CDR3 DNA sequence: TGTGCCAGCTCACCGGGTGGAGGGTCCTATAATTCACCCCTCCACTTT.

As DNA, the CDR3 is TGTGCCAGCAGCCCCGGACAGGGGGCATCTGGCTACACCTTC. Encoded protein: CASSPGQGASGYTF. The chain uses TRBV3-1 (or the pseudogene TRBV3-2) and TRBJ1-2; 11 bases are a match to TRBD1. V trimming: 4 bases; J trimming: 7 bases; junction bases outside the gene matches: 5. Germline-derived CDR1 and CDR2 are LGHDT and YNNKEL (reference sequence). This CDR3 spans 14 amino acids.

V gene TRBV2 combines with J gene TRBJ2-1, with 11 bases identical to TRBD2. In germline, CDR1 is SNHLY, CDR2 FYNNEI. The ends lost 2 bases at V and 12 bases at J; junction bases unmatched: 6. This CDR3 has 14 amino acids. CDR3 nucleotide sequence: TGTGCCAGCAGTGAAAAAACTAGCGGGGGTGGGCAGTTCTTC. Protein product: CASSEKTSGGGQFF.

Concerning this clone itself: Other DNA sequences of this sample code for an identical CDR3. The rearrangement links TRBV7-9 to TRBJ1-5; D unclear. The V and J ends lost 5 bases and 2 bases respectively, with 7 bases between them. CDR3 length: 13 residues. Germline V lookup: CDR1 SEHNR, CDR2 FQNEAQ (reference sequence). The CDR3 coding sequence is TGTGCCAGCAGCCCCGGGGGCAATCAGCCCCAGCATTTT. Translating it yields CASSPGGNQPQHF.

This clone was picked up one time. The V call is TRBV2, the J call TRBJ1-1; D is possibly TRBD1 (6 bases). The CDR3 consists of 15 residues. The germline V gene encodes CDR1 SNHLY and CDR2 FYNNEI. The germline V and J ends were trimmed by 4 bases and 0 bases, with 12 bases remaining between them. This CDR3 is CASSGTGSVNTEAFF. The CDR3 DNA reads TGTGCCAGCAGTGGTACAGGGTCGGTGAACACTGAAGCTTTCTTT.

The J gene is TRBJ1-4, the V gene TRBV18, with TRBD1 matching 9 bases. Germline V gene data show CDR1 as KGHSH and CDR2 as LQKENI. The V segment lost 3 bases and the J segment 8 bases; nucleotides outside the gene matches: 10. The CDR3 length is 16 residues. CDR3 residues: CASSPDRGHGWEKLFF. DNA for the CDR3: TGTGCCAGCTCACCGGACAGGGGCCACGGTTGGGAAAAACTGTTTTTT.

The genes are TRBV7-2 and TRBJ2-5; 8 bases align to TRBD2. CDR3 length: 14 residues. The J segment lost 5 bases and the V segment lost 4 bases, leaving 6 bases of the junction unmatched. Germline CDR1 reads SGHTA; CDR2 reads FQGNSA. As DNA, the CDR3 is TGTGCCAGCAGCTCGGGGGGGCTGCGGGAGACCCAGTACTTC. This sequence encodes CASSSGGLRETQYF.

The genes are TRBV18 and TRBJ2-3; maybe TRBD1 (6 bases). V lost 0 bases to trimming and J lost 5 bases, with 12 bases between them. The CDR3 loop spans 15 amino acids. Germline V gene lookup returns CDR1 KGHSH and CDR2 LQKENI. The DNA of the CDR3 is TGTGCCAGCTCACCACCGGGTCAGGGGATAGATACGCAGTATTTT. Protein sequence: CASSPPGQGIDTQYF. Full variable domain (rest looked up from reference TRBV18 and TRBJ2-3): NAGVMQNPRHLVRRRGQEARLRCSPMKGHSHVYWYRQLPEEGLKFMVYLQKENIIDESGMPKERFSAEFPKEGPSILRIQQVVRGDSAAYFCASSPPGQGIDTQYFGPGTRLTVL.

The chain combines TRBV14 with TRBJ1-1; 7 bases map to TRBD1. This CDR3 is 16 amino acids long. Germline V gene lookup returns CDR1 SGHDN and CDR2 FVKESK. The ends lost 4 bases at V and 5 bases at J; junction bases unmatched: 13. The CDR3 sequence is CASSRPRGQVGTEAFF. Written as DNA, the CDR3 is TGTGCCAGCAGCCGCCCCCGAGGACAGGTTGGGACTGAAGCTTTCTTT.

The chain joins TRBV9 to TRBJ1-1; D gene ambiguous. CDR1 and CDR2 (germline): SGDLS, YYNGEE. The ends were cut back, 0 bases at V and 1 base at J, with 10 bases in the middle. There are 15 residues in the CDR3. For the CDR3, the DNA is TGTGCCAGCAGCGTAGGCGGGGAGGGGAACACTGAAGCTTTCTTT. Its protein product is CASSVGGEGNTEAFF.

The chain recombines TRBV18 with TRBJ1-1; D gene uncertain. Germline CDR1 KGHSH, CDR2 LQKENI. The CDR3 is 13 amino acids. Trimming removed 2 bases from V and 3 bases from J, with 7 bases in between. DNA for the CDR3: TGTGCCAGCTCACCAAATCAGGACACTGAAGCTTTCTTT. This codes for CASSPNQDTEAFF.

About this clone: In the same sample, other DNA sequences code for this CDR3. The chain has TRBV19 and TRBJ2-1, with D unclear. Germline loops: CDR1 LNHDA, CDR2 SQIVND (reference sequence). This CDR3 is built from 13 residues. V dropped 1 base and J dropped 4 bases, with 5 bases sitting between them. The CDR3 region is CASSIAGYNEQFF. In DNA form, the CDR3 reads TGTGCCAGTAGTATAGCCGGTTACAATGAGCAGTTCTTC.